This entry is about one T cell receptor (beta chain). The same CDR3 also results from other DNA sequences found in this sample. The data were taken from a study of blood T cell repertoires in COVID-19. About the research overall: The cDNA or gDNA used as material had been derived from T cells, B-cell-depleted T cells, or PBMCs.

CDR1 is MNHEY and CDR2 is SVGAGI in the germline V gene. Trimming removed 5 bases from V and 1 base from J, with 8 bases in between. The CDR3 length is 13 residues. Assay used: immunoSEQ multiplex PCR; TCRdb lists only in-frame clones, some missing. The table lists fewer than 250,000 clones, 86% of them singletons. The receptor was derived from an elderly woman with COVID-19, enrolled during active disease. This sequence joins TRBV6-5 and TRBJ1-1, with a weak D call TRBD1 (6 bases). The sequenced sample was peripheral blood. CDR3 residues: CASSPQGNTEAFF. The CDR3 DNA reads as TGTGCCAGCAGTCCACAGGGGAACACTGAAGCTTTCTTT.